Each of the 20 T cell receptor beta chains below was sequenced from the same sample in a study of shared clonotypes between healthy human individuals. Profiled with immunoSEQ multiplex PCR; TCRdb holds only in-frame clones, not every one. Of hundreds of thousands of clones listed, 97% are singletons. Sequencing was done on a sample of naive CD4+ T cells sorted from blood. Documented subset: CD45RA+ positively selected. These receptors were taken from a woman aged 25 to 39 in good health.

The chain combines TRBV21-1 with TRBJ1-2. TRBV21-1 is noted as a pseudogene. This CDR3 has 14 amino acids. The DNA of the CDR3 is TGTGCCAGCAGCAAAGGGAGGGGGGACTATGGCTACACCTTC. Residues: CASSKGRGDYGYTF.

The V and J genes are TRBV5-1 and TRBJ1-3; 8 bases map to TRBD1. The V and J ends lost 2 bases and 2 bases, in that order; junction bases with no gene match: 6. The V gene's germline CDR1 is SGHRS and CDR2 YFSETQ. This CDR3 contains 16 residues. The CDR3 reads CASSFGQGGTGNTIYF. The CDR3 bases are TGCGCCAGCAGCTTTGGACAGGGAGGTACTGGAAACACCATATATTTT.

V usage is TRBV7-9 and J usage is TRBJ1-2; 7 positions agree with TRBD1. The CDR3 has 15 amino acids. The ends lost 5 bases at V and 0 bases at J; junction bases unmatched: 6. Germline V gene lookup returns CDR1 SEHNR and CDR2 FQNEAQ (reference sequence). In DNA, the CDR3 is TGTGCCAGCAGCCAAGCGGACAGGACTAACTATGGCTACACCTTC. Its translation is CASSQADRTNYGYTF.

The sample holds one count of this clone. The chain links TRBV14 to TRBJ1-1; D ambiguous. This CDR3 has 14 residues. The germline CDR1 and CDR2 sequences are SGHDN and FVKESK. The V end was cut by 2 bases, the J end by 0 bases, with 7 bases between. CDR3 in DNA: TGTGCCAGCAGCCAAACGTTGATGAACACTGAAGCTTTCTTT. Translating gives CASSQTLMNTEAFF. The full variable domain, completed using reference TRBV14 and TRBJ1-1, is EAGVTQFPSHSVIEKGQTVTLRCDPISGHDNLYWYRRVMGKEIKFLLHFVKESKQDESGMPNNRFLAERTGGTYSTLKVQPAELEDSGVYFCASSQTLMNTEAFFGQGTRLTVV.

The chain has TRBV2 and TRBJ2-7, with 8 bases fitting TRBD2. The V gene's germline CDR1 is SNHLY and CDR2 FYNNEI. Trimming at V came to 8 bases and at J to 1 base, leaving 10 bases not matched to a gene. The CDR3 covers 15 residues. The CDR3 protein is CASLRAGDRSYEQYF. The CDR3, as DNA: TGTGCCAGCCTGCGAGCGGGAGACCGTTCCTACGAGCAGTACTTC.

CDR3 DNA sequence: TGTGCCAGCAGTAAGAGATGGGATCAGCCCCAGCATTTT. Translating it yields CASSKRWDQPQHF. The chain recombines TRBV2 with TRBJ1-5, with D hard to call. Germline lookup yields CDR1 SNHLY and CDR2 FYNNEI. The V gene lost 5 bases and the J gene lost 5 bases, with 10 bases spanning the gap. The CDR3 contains 13 residues. Variable domain in full (rest from reference TRBV2 and TRBJ1-5): EPEVTQTPSHQVTQMGQEVILRCVPISNHLYFYWYRQILGQKVEFLVSFYNNEISEKSEIFDDQFSVERPDGSNFTLKIRSTKLEDSAMYFCASSKRWDQPQHFGDGTRLSIL.

The V and J genes are TRBV4-1 and TRBJ2-3; 13 nucleotides agree with TRBD2. With V trimmed by 5 bases and J by 2 bases, 7 bases remained unmatched. The CDR3 is 17 amino acids. Germline V gene data show CDR1 as MGHRA and CDR2 as YSYEKL. In DNA, the CDR3 is TGCGCCAGCAGCACTCGGACTAGCGGGAGCCTCACAGATACGCAGTATTTT. Residues: CASSTRTSGSLTDTQYF.

This chain connects TRBV7-8 to TRBJ2-7; 9 bases map to TRBD1. CDR1 is SGHVS, CDR2 FQNEAQ, per germline. CDR3 length: 16 residues. V gave up 5 bases and J gave up 7 bases; unmatched junction bases: 15. CDR3 in amino acids: CASSKRQGVRFGEQYF. The CDR3, as DNA: TGTGCCAGCAGCAAGCGACAGGGGGTCAGGTTTGGGGAGCAGTACTTC.

The chain has TRBV14 and TRBJ2-3, with D perhaps TRBD2 (5 bases). This CDR3 comprises 15 residues. V was pared by 4 bases and J by 5 bases, with 16 bases between. Germline V gives CDR1 SGHDN, CDR2 FVKESK. CDR3 nucleotides: TGTGCCAGCAGCCGCCGGGTGGGAGTCGGAGATACGCAGTATTTT. Translated, it gives CASSRRVGVGDTQYF.

The rearrangement links TRBV28 to TRBJ2-5; no firm D call. The CDR3 length is 13 residues. Germline V gene lookup returns CDR1 MDHEN and CDR2 SYDVKM. V was shortened by 5 bases and J by 9 bases, with 16 bases between the two germline ends. CDR3 protein: CASSRTKTPAQYF. As DNA, the CDR3 is TGTGCCAGCAGTCGTACCAAGACCCCGGCCCAGTACTTC.

The rearrangement links TRBV13 to TRBJ2-3, with 11 nucleotides matching TRBD2. J was trimmed by 8 bases and V by 2 bases; bases with no gene match: 21. The CDR3 has 20 residues. The V gene's germline CDR1 is PRHDT and CDR2 FYEKMQ (reference sequence). The DNA of the CDR3 is TGTGCCAGCAGCTTAATCTCTCGGGTAGCGGGAGGGCCGGGGTTCGGTACGCAGTATTTT. Amino acids: CASSLISRVAGGPGFGTQYF. Using reference TRBV13 and TRBJ2-3 for the parts outside the CDR3, the full variable domain is AAGVIQSPRHLIKEKRETATLKCYPIPRHDTVYWYQQGPGQDPQFLISFYEKMQSDKGSIPDRFSAQQFSDYHSELNMSSLELGDSALYFCASSLISRVAGGPGFGTQYFGPGTRLTVL.

The chain combines TRBV6-5 with TRBJ2-7; 9 nucleotides agree with TRBD1. This CDR3 contains 14 residues. The ends lost 4 bases at V and 4 bases at J; junction bases unmatched: 5. The germline V gene has CDR1 MNHEY and CDR2 SVGAGI. The CDR3 DNA is TGTGCCAGCAGTTCGGGACAGGGTGCTTACGAGCAGTACTTC. Residues: CASSSGQGAYEQYF.

The chain joins TRBV19 to TRBJ2-6; tentative D call: TRBD1 (7 bases). V lost 10 bases and J lost 2, with 18 bases in between. Germline V gives CDR1 LNHDA, CDR2 SQIVND (reference sequence). The CDR3 runs 16 residues. CDR3 sequence (DNA): TGTGCCACCAACCCCAGGGGGGTAGCTGGGGCCAACGTCCTGACTTTC. Its protein is CATNPRGVAGANVLTF.

V and J are TRBV7-2 and TRBJ1-1; no firm D call. Trimming stripped 3 bases from V and 1 base from J, with 6 bases between. CDR1 is SGHTA and CDR2 is FQGNSA in the germline V gene. The CDR3 has 13 residues. The DNA for the CDR3 is TGTGCCAGCAGCTTTACAGAGAACACTGAAGCTTTCTTT. This codes for CASSFTENTEAFF.

The chain uses TRBV9 and TRBJ2-7; no reliable D call. CDR1 is SGDLS and CDR2 is YYNGEE in the germline V gene. The CDR3 runs to 15 residues. V lost 0 bases to trimming and J lost 2 bases, with 12 bases between them. The CDR3 region has the DNA TGTGCCAGCAGCGTAGCTACAGCTACCACCTACGAGCAGTACTTC. Its translation is CASSVATATTYEQYF.

CDR3 amino acids: CASSLPGQGVYNEQFF. The CDR3, as DNA: TGTGCCAGCTCACTCCCGGGACAGGGTGTGTACAATGAGCAGTTCTTC. The chain employs TRBV18 and TRBJ2-1, with 9 bases that match TRBD1. The J segment lost 4 bases and the V segment lost 4 bases, leaving 8 bases of the junction unmatched. The length of the CDR3 is 16 residues. Germline-derived CDR1 and CDR2 are KGHSH and LQKENI. Full variable domain (remainder filled in from reference TRBV18 and TRBJ2-1): NAGVMQNPRHLVRRRGQEARLRCSPMKGHSHVYWYRQLPEEGLKFMVYLQKENIIDESGMPKERFSAEFPKEGPSILRIQQVVRGDSAAYFCASSLPGQGVYNEQFFGPGTRLTVL.

The genes are TRBV7-3 and TRBJ1-2; possibly TRBD1 for D (5 bases). Germline assignment: CDR1 SGHTA and CDR2 FQGTGA. V was pared by 0 bases and J by 0 bases, with 8 bases between. The length of the CDR3 is 15 residues. The CDR3 sequence is CASSLTGAANYGYTF. The CDR3, as DNA: TGTGCCAGCAGCTTAACAGGGGCAGCTAACTATGGCTACACCTTC.

This clone was found once. One end of the junction is discordant with germline, which a read error may explain. The chain recombines TRBV6-5 with TRBJ2-7; 9 nucleotides match TRBD2. Germline V CDR1 and CDR2: MNHEY, SVGAGI. This CDR3 spans 15 amino acids. Here the CDR3 DNA reads TGTGCCAGCAGTTACTCGGCGGGAGGGTCCTTCGAGCAGTACTTC. It codes for CASSYSAGGSFEQYF.

The V gene is TRBV4-1, the J gene TRBJ2-6; no definite D call. This CDR3 is 14 amino acids long. The V and J ends lost 4 bases and 4 bases respectively, with 8 bases between them. Germline V gives CDR1 MGHRA, CDR2 YSYEKL. DNA of the CDR3: TGCGCCAGCAGCCGAGAGATGGGGGCCAACGTCCTGACTTTC. This codes for CASSREMGANVLTF.

The chain carries TRBV28 and TRBJ2-3; 10 positions match TRBD2. Unmatched junction bases numbered 6, after V lost 5 bases and J lost 4 bases. The CDR3 is 15 amino acids. The germline CDR1 and CDR2 sequences are MDHEN and SYDVKM. As DNA, the CDR3 is TGTGCCAGCAGTCCCGCCAGCGGGAGGGCAGATACGCAGTATTTT. It translates to CASSPASGRADTQYF.